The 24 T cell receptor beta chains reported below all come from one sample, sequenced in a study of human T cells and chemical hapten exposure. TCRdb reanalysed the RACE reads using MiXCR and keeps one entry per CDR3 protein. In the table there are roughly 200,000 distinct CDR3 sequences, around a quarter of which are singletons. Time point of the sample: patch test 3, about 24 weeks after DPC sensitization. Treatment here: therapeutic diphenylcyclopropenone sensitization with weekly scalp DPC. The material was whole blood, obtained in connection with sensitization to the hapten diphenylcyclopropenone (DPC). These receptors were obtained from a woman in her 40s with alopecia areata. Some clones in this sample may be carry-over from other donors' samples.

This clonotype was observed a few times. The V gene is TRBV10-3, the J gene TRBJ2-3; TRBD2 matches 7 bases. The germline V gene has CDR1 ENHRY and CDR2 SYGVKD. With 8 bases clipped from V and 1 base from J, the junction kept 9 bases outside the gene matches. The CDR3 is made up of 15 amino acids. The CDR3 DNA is TGTGCCATCCAAAGCGGGATTGGCGGCACAGATACGCAGTATTTT. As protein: CAIQSGIGGTDTQYF.

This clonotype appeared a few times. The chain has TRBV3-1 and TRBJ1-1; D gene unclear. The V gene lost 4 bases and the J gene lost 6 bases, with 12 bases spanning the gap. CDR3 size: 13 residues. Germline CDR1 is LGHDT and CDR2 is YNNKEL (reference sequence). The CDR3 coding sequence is TGTGCCAGCAGCCCCGCGGGAGCCGCTGAAGCTTTCTTT. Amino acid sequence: CASSPAGAAEAFF.

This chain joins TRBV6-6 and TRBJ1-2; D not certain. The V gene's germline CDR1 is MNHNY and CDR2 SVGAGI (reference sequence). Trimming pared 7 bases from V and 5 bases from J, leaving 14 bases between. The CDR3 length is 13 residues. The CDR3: CASNQDEGYGYTF. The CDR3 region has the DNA TGTGCCAGCAACCAGGACGAGGGATATGGCTACACCTTC.

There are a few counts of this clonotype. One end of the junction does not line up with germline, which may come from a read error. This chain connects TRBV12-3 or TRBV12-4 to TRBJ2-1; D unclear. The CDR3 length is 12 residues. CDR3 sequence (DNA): TGTGCCAGCAGTTTACCGGTCCGCAGGCCTGCCTTC. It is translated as CASSLPVRRPAF.

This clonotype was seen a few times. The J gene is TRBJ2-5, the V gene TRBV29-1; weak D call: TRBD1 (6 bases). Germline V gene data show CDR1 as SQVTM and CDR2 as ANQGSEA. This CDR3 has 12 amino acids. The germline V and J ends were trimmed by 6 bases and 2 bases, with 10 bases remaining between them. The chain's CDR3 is CSVNRDQETQYF. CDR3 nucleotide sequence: TGCAGCGTAAACAGGGATCAAGAGACCCAGTACTTC.

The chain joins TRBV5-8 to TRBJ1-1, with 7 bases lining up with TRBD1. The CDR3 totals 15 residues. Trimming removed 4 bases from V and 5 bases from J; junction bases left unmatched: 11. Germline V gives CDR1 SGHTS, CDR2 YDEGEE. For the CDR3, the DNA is TGTGCCAGCAGCAGGGGGACAGTTTTAGGGACTGAAGCTTTCTTT. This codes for CASSRGTVLGTEAFF.

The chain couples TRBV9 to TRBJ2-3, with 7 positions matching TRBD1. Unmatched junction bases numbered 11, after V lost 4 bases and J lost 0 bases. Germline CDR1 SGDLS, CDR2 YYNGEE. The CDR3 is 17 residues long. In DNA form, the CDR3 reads TGTGCCAGCAGCCCCGGGCAGGGGGTGTCTAGCACAGATACGCAGTATTTT. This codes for CASSPGQGVSSTDTQYF.

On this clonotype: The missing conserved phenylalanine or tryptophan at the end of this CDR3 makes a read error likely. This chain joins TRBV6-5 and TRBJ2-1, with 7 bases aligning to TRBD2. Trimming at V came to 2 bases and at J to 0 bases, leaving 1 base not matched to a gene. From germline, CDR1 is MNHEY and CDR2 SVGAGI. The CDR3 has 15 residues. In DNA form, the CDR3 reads TGTGCCAGCAGTTACCGCGGGAGCTCCTACAATGAGCAGTTCTTA. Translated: CASSYRGSSYNEQFL.

The CDR3 region has the DNA TGTGCCAGCTCCGCAGGGAACAATTCACCCCTCCACTTT. Protein product: CASSAGNNSPLHF. The V call is TRBV28, the J call TRBJ1-6; perhaps TRBD1 as D (5 bases). The germline V gene encodes CDR1 MDHEN and CDR2 SYDVKM. V was trimmed by 8 bases and J by 7 bases, leaving 12 bases between them. This CDR3 region has 13 residues.

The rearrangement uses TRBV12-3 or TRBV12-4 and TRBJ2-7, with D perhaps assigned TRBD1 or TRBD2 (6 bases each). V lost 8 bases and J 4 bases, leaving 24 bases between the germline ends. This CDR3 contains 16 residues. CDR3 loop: CASAPGVGGGLYEQYF. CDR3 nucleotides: TGTGCCAGCGCCCCGGGCGTCGGGGGCGGTCTTTACGAGCAGTACTTC.

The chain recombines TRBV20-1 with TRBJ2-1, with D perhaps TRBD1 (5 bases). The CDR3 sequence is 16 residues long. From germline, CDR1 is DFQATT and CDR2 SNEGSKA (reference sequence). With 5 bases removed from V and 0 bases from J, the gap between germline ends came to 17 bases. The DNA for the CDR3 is TGCAGTGCTGCATCCTTCGACAGCATCTCCTACAATGAGCAGTTCTTC. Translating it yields CSAASFDSISYNEQFF.

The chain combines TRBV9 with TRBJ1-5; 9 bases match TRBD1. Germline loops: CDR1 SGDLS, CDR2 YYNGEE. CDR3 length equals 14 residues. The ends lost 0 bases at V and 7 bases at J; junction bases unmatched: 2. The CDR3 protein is CASSVGQGGQPQHF. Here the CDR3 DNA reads TGTGCCAGCAGCGTAGGACAGGGGGGGCAGCCCCAGCATTTT.

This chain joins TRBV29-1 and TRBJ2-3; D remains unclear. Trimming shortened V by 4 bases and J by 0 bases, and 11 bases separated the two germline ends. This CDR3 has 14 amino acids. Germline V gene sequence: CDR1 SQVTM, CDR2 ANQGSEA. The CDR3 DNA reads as TGCAGCGTTGCAGGCAGGACCAGCACAGATACGCAGTATTTT. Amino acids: CSVAGRTSTDTQYF.

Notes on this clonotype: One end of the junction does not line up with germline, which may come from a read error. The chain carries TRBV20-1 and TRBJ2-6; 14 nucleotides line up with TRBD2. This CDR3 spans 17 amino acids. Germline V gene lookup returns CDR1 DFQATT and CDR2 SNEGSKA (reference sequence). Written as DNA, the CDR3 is TGCACTGCTAGTGGGACTAGCGGGAGCCCTGGGGCCAACGTCCTGACTTTC. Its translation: CTASGTSGSPGANVLTF.

Here the CDR3 reads CASTGGSVGNEQFF. CDR3 DNA: TGTGCCAGCACGGGTGGATCAGTGGGCAATGAGCAGTTCTTC. The chain joins TRBV28 to TRBJ2-1; D remains unclear. V dropped 7 bases and J dropped 6 bases, with 16 bases sitting between them. Germline CDR1 is MDHEN and CDR2 is SYDVKM. The CDR3 totals 14 residues.

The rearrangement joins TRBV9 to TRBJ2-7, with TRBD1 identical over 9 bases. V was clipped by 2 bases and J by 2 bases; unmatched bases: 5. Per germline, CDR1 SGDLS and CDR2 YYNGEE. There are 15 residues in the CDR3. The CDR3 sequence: CASSVMGTGTYEQYF. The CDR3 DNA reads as TGTGCCAGCAGCGTCATGGGGACAGGGACCTACGAGCAGTACTTC.

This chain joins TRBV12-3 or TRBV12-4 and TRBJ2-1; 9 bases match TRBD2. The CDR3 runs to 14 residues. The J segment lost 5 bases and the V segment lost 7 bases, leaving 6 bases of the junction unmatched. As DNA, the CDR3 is TGTGCCAGCACCCGACTAGCGGTCAACAATGAGCAGTTCTTC. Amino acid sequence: CASTRLAVNNEQFF.

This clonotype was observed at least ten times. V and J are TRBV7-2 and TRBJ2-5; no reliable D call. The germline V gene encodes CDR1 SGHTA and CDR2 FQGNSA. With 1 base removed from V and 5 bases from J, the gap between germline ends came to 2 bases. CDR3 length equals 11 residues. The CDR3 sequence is CASSLVETQYF. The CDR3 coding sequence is TGTGCCAGCAGCTTAGTTGAGACCCAGTACTTC.

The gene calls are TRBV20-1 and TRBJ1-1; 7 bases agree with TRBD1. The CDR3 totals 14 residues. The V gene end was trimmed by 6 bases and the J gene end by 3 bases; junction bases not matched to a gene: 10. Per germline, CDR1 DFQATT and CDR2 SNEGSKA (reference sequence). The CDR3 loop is CSAAGSQGHTEAFF. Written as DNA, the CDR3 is TGCAGTGCCGCTGGTTCACAGGGGCACACTGAAGCTTTCTTT.

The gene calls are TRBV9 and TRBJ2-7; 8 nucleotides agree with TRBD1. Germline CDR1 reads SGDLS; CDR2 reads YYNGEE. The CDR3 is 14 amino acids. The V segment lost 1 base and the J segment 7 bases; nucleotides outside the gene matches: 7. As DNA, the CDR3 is TGTGCCAGCAGCGTAAGGCCAGGGGGCGGTGAGCAGTACTTC. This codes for CASSVRPGGGEQYF.

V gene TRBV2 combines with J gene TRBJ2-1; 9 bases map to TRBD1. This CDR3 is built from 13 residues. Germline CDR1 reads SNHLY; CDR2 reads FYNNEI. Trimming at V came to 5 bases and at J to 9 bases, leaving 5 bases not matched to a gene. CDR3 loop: CASSPGTGTEQFF. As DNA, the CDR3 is TGTGCCAGCAGTCCCGGGACAGGGACTGAGCAGTTCTTC.

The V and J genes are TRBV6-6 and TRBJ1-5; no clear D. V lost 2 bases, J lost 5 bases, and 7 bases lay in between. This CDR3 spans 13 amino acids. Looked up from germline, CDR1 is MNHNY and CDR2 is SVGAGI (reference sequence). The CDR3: CASSYDIYQPQHF. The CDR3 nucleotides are TGTGCCAGCAGTTACGACATCTATCAGCCCCAGCATTTT.

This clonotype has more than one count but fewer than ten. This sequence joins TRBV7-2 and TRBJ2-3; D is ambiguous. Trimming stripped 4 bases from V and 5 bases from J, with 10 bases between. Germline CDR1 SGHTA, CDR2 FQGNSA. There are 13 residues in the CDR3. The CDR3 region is CASSSTPGDTQYF. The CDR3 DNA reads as TGTGCCAGCAGCTCCACGCCCGGAGATACGCAGTATTTT. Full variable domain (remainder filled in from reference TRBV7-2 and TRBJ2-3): GAGVSQSPSNKVTEKGKDVELRCDPISGHTALYWYRQSLGQGLEFLIYFQGNSAPDKSGLPSDRFSAERTGGSVSTLTIQRTQQEDSAVYLCASSSTPGDTQYFGPGTRLTVL.

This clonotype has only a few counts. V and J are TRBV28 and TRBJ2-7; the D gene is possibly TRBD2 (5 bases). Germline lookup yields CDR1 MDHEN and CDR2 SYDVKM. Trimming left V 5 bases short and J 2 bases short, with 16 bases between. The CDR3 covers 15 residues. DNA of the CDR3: TGTGCCAGCAGTGGTCTAGCAGCCCCACCCTACGAGCAGTACTTC. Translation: CASSGLAAPPYEQYF.